The 9 T cell receptor beta chains in this list originate from one sample, sequenced in a study of identical twins (dated by TCRdb to 2016 to 2017). Libraries were built with 5' RACE. Sequencing instrument: Illumina HiSeq 2000. TCRdb redid the processing of the public reads, applying fastp at Q25 and MiXCR, and retained in-frame beta chains. Identical CDR3 proteins give one entry, which carries the most common genes and DNA. The sample table shows a few hundred thousand distinct CDR3 sequences, and roughly an eighth are seen once. The ten largest clones represent about 7% of the sample. These data also formed part of another study, on yellow fever vaccine responses in identical twins.

Source material: CD8+ T cells sorted from blood. These receptors were collected from a woman between 18 and 29 years old in good health.

CDR3 coding DNA: TGTGCCAGCAGTGATATCATGGGAAATAATTCACCCCTCCACTTT. Amino acids: CASSDIMGNNSPLHF. The V call is TRBV6-1, the J call TRBJ1-6, with D uncertain. V was clipped by 3 bases and J by 5 bases, with 11 bases between them. The CDR3 loop spans 15 amino acids. Germline assignment: CDR1 MNHNS and CDR2 SASEGT.

This clonotype was recorded a few times. CDR3 residues: CATRDYNEQFF. DNA for the CDR3: TGTGCCACCCGCGACTACAATGAGCAGTTCTTC. V and J are TRBV12-3 or TRBV12-4 and TRBJ2-1; D not certain. Trimming left V 10 bases short and J 3 bases short, with 7 bases between. The CDR3 length is 11 residues.

This clonotype was seen a handful of times. Here the CDR3 reads CATSAIDRSMNTEAFF. The DNA of the CDR3 is TGTGCCACCAGTGCAATAGACAGGTCTATGAACACTGAAGCTTTCTTT. The rearrangement uses TRBV24-1 and TRBJ1-1; tentative D call: TRBD1 (6 bases). V gave up 5 bases and J gave up 0 bases, with 15 bases separating them. The CDR3 is 16 amino acids. In germline, CDR1 is KGHDR, CDR2 SFDVKD.

This clonotype was seen at least ten times. V and J are TRBV7-9 and TRBJ2-5; D call uncertain. Germline V gene data show CDR1 as SEHNR and CDR2 as FQNEAQ (reference sequence). CDR3 length: 12 amino acids. V shed 5 bases and J shed 1 base, with 5 bases lying between them. The CDR3 reads CASSIGQETQYF. The DNA for the CDR3 is TGTGCCAGCAGCATAGGCCAAGAGACCCAGTACTTC.

The sample holds a few counts of this clonotype. The chain links TRBV4-1 to TRBJ2-1; TRBD1 agrees at 9 bases. V was pared by 2 bases and J by 16 bases, with 12 bases of the junction left unmatched. CDR1 and CDR2 from the germline V gene are MGHRA and YSYEKL. The CDR3 runs to 14 residues. The DNA of the CDR3 is TGCGCCAGCAGCCAAATTCCCGGGACAGGGAAACATTTCTTC. Translating it yields CASSQIPGTGKHFF.

The chain couples TRBV5-6 to TRBJ2-7, with a possible D match to TRBD1 (5 bases). V was trimmed by 2 bases and J by 3 bases, leaving 12 bases between them. Germline assignment: CDR1 SGHDT and CDR2 YYEEEE. The CDR3 is made up of 14 amino acids. CDR3 in amino acids: CASSFNDRVYEQYV. CDR3 DNA sequence: TGTGCCAGCAGCTTCAATGACAGAGTCTACGAGCAGTACGTC.

This clonotype was seen a few times. The chain couples TRBV28 to TRBJ2-3, with TRBD2 matching over 8 bases. V lost 5 bases to trimming and J lost 1 base; unmatched junction nucleotides: 8. The CDR3 is made up of 16 amino acids. Germline V lookup: CDR1 MDHEN, CDR2 SYDVKM. CDR3 amino acids: CASSPLAGPGTDTQYF. The CDR3 DNA is TGTGCCAGCAGTCCGCTAGCGGGCCCAGGCACAGATACGCAGTATTTT. The complete variable domain, with remaining parts taken from reference TRBV28 and TRBJ2-3, reads DVKVTQSSRYLVKRTGEKVFLECVQDMDHENMFWYRQDPGLGLRLIYFSYDVKMKEKGDIPEGYSVSREKKERFSLILESASTNQTSMYLCASSPLAGPGTDTQYFGPGTRLTVL.

V and J are TRBV6-1 and TRBJ2-7, with 7 positions matching TRBD1. V was pared by 5 bases and J by 5 bases, with 24 bases of the junction left unmatched. CDR3 length: 19 residues. Germline values: CDR1 MNHNS, CDR2 SASEGT. The CDR3 region has the DNA TGTGCCAGCAGTCCCCTCCCCCATTCCCGGGACAGTATGGGCAACGAGCAGTACTTC. Translation: CASSPLPHSRDSMGNEQYF.

In DNA, the CDR3 is TGTGCCCTCTGCCACCTCCTCAAAGCGGGGGTATCCTACAATGAGCAGTTCTTC. Residues: CALCHLLKAGVSYNEQFF. This chain connects TRBV2 to TRBJ2-1; 8 bases map to TRBD2. There are 18 residues in the CDR3. Looked up from germline, CDR1 is SNHLY and CDR2 is FYNNEI. With 11 bases clipped from V and 1 base from J, the junction kept 19 bases outside the gene matches.